This TCR beta chain appears in the sequencing data of a study of monozygotic twins with inflammatory bowel disease (dated by TCRdb to the late 2010s). Looking at the study overall: A total of approximately 28 monozygotic twin pairs were included in the full study, comprising nine German pairs (four IBD-concordant, five IBD-discordant) and 19 IBD-discordant Danish pairs. Disease-associated traits were sought mainly through comparisons between IBD patients and their genetically identical healthy co-twins within discordant pairs. Each individual had, on average, about 151 000 unique TCRalpha sequences and 181 000 unique TCRbeta sequences available for analysis. Points the paper makes about the study in general: Measured by the inverse Simpson index, TCRbeta repertoire diversity was lower in IBD patients than in their healthy co-twins. Concordant and discordant twins showed no difference in repertoire similarity, possibly because of limited statistical power. Because patients received different immunosuppressive treatments, the repertoires may have picked up extra background noise and variability between individuals. The results gave no support for a single strong signal or clonotype linked to IBD. Different T cell subtypes could not be distinguished in the analysis. Compared with healthy twins, IBD patients had fewer clonotypes in common with other individuals, a difference most pronounced in patients showing signs of disease activity.

As regards this clonotype: What this receptor recognizes is not known.

Reading the germline V gene gives CDR1 LGHNA and CDR2 YSLEER. There are 15 amino acids in the CDR3, from cysteine to phenylalanine inclusive. No DNA sequence was recorded. From each donor, a roughly 2.5 ml peripheral blood sample was collected into PAXgene tubes and stored at -80 degrees C. Total RNA was isolated from whole blood with the PAXgene blood miRNA kit on an automated QIAcube, without T cell sorting. Peripheral blood from monozygotic twin pairs, either concordant or discordant for inflammatory bowel disease, underwent deep TCRalpha and TCRbeta repertoire profiling that used unique molecular barcoding. Smoking habits were recorded for all twin pairs, with individuals classified as current, former or never smokers. Library preparation used 5' RACE. The input for every TCR library was around 4,000 ng of total RNA. For each sample, cDNA synthesis was carried out in eight separate reactions using SMARTScribe reverse transcriptase. During cDNA synthesis, unique molecular identifiers containing a 6-nucleotide sample barcode were introduced by template switching. Amplification of TCRalpha and TCRbeta cDNA involved two nested PCRs of about 15 and 9 cycles, and each PCR was followed by bead purification. Before amplification, the cDNA was both treated with uracil DNA-glycosylase and purified with the QIAquick PCR purification kit. In the second PCR, Illumina TruSeq-compatible adapters and sample-specific barcodes were added. Library quality and concentration were assessed using TapeStation and Qubit, and about 5 ng of each library was pooled. Sequencing of pooled libraries was carried out on an Illumina HiSeq2500 single-index Rapid Run using 2 x 100 bp reads and custom sequencing primers. In the source study's methods: MiGEC version 1.2.6 was used for UMI-based consensus assembly, which corrected PCR and sequencing errors. V(D)J alignment, clonotype assembly and CDR3 extraction were performed with MiXCR version 2.1.1. To normalise gene usage, clonotype sharing and MAIT/NKT TCR abundance, the analysis used the top 1000, 10 000 and 20 000 clonotypes per sample. Diversity was computed as the inverse Simpson index with the vegan R package after downsampling to 27 000 UMIs. Paired Mann-Whitney U tests were applied to discordant twin pairs, and Benjamini-Hochberg correction was used for multiple testing. After reprocessing by TCRdb, each CDR3 protein sequence is one entry, and no DNA is given. The V and J calls follow TCRdb's processing rather than the paper's. The table of this sample itemizes over 110,000 distinct CDR3 sequences. The ten biggest clones cover 2% to 3% of the sample.

Sequences were obtained from blood. This receptor was taken from a human donor with ulcerative colitis or Crohn's disease, or a healthy co-twin of an affected twin (not recorded which). The chain was built from TRBV4-3 and TRBJ1-6; checking the TCRdb D call of TRBD1 is not possible without DNA. The CDR3 in this case is CASSPPDRDNSPLHF.